The clone carrying this TCR beta chain occurred once. These data come from a study of control samples from healthy donors and cancer patients. Generated by immunoSEQ multiplex PCR, the TCRdb table keeps only in-frame clones and is missing some. The data show around 140,000 clones, more than 85% seen once. V was pared by 5 bases and J by 4 bases, with 9 bases between. This CDR3 is 13 amino acids long. Looked up from germline, CDR1 is MNHEY and CDR2 is SVGAGI. Sequencing input: blood. V and J are TRBV6-5 and TRBJ1-5; D is uncertain. The receptor's source is a man under 40 in good health. The CDR3 nucleotides read TGTGCCAGCAGTCATAAGCCAAATCAGCCCCAGCATTTT. Translated: CASSHKPNQPQHF.